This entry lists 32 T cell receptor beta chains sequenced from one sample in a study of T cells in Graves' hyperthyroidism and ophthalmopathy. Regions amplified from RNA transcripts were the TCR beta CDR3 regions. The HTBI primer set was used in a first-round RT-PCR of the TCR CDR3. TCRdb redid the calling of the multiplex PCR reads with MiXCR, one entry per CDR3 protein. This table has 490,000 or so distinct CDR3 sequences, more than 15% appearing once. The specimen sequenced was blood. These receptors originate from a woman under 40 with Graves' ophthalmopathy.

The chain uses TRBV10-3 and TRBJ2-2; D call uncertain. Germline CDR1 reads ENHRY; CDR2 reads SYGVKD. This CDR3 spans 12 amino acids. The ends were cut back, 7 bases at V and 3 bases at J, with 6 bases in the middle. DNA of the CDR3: TGTGCCATCACAGTCGACACCGGGGAGCTGTTTTTT. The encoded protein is CAITVDTGELFF.

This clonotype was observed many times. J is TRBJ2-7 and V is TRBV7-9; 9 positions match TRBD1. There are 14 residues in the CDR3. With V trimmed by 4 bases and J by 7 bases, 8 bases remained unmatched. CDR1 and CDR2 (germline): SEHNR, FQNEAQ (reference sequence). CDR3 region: CASSYYRGPGEQYF. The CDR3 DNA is TGTGCCAGCAGCTACTACAGGGGGCCGGGGGAGCAGTACTTC.

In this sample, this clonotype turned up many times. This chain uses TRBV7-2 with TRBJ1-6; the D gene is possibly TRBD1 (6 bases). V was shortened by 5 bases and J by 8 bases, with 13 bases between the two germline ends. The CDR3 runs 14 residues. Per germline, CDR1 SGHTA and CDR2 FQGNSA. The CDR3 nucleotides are TGTGCCAGCAGCACCGGGACAAGTGATTCACCCCTCCACTTT. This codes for CASSTGTSDSPLHF.

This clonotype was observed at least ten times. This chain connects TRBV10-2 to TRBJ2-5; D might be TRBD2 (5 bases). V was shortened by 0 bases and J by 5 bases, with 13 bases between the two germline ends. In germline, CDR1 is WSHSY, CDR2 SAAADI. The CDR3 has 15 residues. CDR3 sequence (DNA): TGCGCCAGCAGTGAGTCTGGTGGGAGCGGCGAGACCCAGTACTTC. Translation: CASSESGGSGETQYF.

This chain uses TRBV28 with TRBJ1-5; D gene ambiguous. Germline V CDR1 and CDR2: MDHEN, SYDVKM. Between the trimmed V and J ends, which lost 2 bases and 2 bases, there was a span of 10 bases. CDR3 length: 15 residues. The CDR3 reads CASSLETRGNQPQHF. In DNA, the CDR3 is TGTGCCAGCAGTTTAGAGACGAGGGGCAATCAGCCCCAGCATTTT.

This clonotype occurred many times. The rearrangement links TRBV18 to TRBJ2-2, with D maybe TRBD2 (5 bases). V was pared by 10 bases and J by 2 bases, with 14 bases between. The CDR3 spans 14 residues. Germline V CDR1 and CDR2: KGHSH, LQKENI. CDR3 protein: CANREAPNTGELFF. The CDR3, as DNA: TGTGCCAACCGGGAAGCGCCCAACACCGGGGAGCTGTTTTTT.

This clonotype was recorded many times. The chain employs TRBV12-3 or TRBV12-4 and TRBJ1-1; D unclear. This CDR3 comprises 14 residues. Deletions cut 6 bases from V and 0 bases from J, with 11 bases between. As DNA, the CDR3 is TGTGCCAGCAGATACGACGGCCTGAACACTGAAGCTTTCTTT. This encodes CASRYDGLNTEAFF.

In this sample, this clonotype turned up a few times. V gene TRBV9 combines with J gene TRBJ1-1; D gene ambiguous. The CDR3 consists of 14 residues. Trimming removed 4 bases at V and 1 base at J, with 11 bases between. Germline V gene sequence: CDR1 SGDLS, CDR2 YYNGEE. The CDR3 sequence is CASSPRSENTEAFF. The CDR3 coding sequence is TGTGCCAGCAGCCCCCGTTCCGAGAACACTGAAGCTTTCTTT.

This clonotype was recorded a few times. The CDR3 is CASSDPGTGVLYGYTF. CDR3 nucleotide sequence: TGTGCCAGCAGTGATCCCGGGACAGGGGTCCTCTATGGCTACACCTTC. V and J are TRBV2 and TRBJ1-2; 10 bases match TRBD1. The V gene end was trimmed by 3 bases and the J gene end by 4 bases; junction bases not matched to a gene: 8. Per germline, CDR1 SNHLY and CDR2 FYNNEI. The CDR3 has 16 residues. Full variable domain (outside the CDR3, taken from reference TRBV2 and TRBJ1-2): EPEVTQTPSHQVTQMGQEVILRCVPISNHLYFYWYRQILGQKVEFLVSFYNNEISEKSEIFDDQFSVERPDGSNFTLKIRSTKLEDSAMYFCASSDPGTGVLYGYTFGSGTRLTVV.

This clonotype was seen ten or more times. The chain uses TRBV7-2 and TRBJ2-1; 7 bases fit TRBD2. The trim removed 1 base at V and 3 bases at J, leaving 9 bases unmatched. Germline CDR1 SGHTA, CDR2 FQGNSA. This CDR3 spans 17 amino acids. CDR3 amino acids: CASSLGYRGSFYNEQFF. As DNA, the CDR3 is TGTGCCAGCAGCTTAGGGTACCGCGGGAGTTTCTACAATGAGCAGTTCTTC.

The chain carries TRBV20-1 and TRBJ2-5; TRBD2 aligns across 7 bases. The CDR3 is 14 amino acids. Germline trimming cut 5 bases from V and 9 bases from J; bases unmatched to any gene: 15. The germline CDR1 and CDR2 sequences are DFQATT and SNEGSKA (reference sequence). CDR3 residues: CSASLSGPMGSQYF. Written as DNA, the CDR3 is TGCAGTGCTTCACTTAGCGGGCCAATGGGGTCCCAGTACTTC.

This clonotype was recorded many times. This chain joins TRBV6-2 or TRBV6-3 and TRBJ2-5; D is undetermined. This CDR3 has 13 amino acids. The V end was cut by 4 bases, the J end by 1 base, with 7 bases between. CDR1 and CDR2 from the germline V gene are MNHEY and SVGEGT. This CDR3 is CASSLWIQETQYF. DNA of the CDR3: TGTGCCAGCAGTTTGTGGATCCAAGAGACCCAGTACTTC.

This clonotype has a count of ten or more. The CDR3 sequence: CASSGTGPYGYTF. CDR3 nucleotide sequence: TGCGCCAGCAGCGGGACAGGGCCCTATGGCTACACCTTC. The V call is TRBV5-1, the J call TRBJ1-2; 9 bases align to TRBD1. V shed 4 bases, J shed 4 bases, and the junction held 2 bases outside the gene matches. The CDR3 spans 13 residues. Per the germline V gene, CDR1 is SGHRS and CDR2 is YFSETQ.

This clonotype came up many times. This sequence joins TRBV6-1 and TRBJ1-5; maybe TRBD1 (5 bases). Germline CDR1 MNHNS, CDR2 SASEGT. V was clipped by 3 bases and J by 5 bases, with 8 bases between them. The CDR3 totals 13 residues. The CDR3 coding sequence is TGTGCCAGCAGTGACAGGGTACATCAGCCCCAGCATTTT. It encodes CASSDRVHQPQHF.

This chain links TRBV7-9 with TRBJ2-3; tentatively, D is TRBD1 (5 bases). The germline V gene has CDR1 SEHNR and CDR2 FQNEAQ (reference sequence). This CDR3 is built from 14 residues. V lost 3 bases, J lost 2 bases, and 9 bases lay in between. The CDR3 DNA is TGTGCCAGCAGCTTGGGGCAGATCACAGATACGCAGTATTTT. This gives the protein CASSLGQITDTQYF.

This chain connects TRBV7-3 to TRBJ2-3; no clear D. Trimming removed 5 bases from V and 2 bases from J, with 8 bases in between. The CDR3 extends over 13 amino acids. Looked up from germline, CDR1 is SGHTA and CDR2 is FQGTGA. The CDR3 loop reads CASSGYYTDTQYF. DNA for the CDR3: TGTGCCAGCAGCGGCTACTACACAGATACGCAGTATTTT.

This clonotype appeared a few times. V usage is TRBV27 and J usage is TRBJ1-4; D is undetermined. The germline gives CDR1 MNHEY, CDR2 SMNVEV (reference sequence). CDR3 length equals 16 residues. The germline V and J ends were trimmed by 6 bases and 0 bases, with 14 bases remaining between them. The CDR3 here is CASRLGRYATNEKLFF. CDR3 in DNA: TGTGCCAGCAGGTTAGGGCGTTATGCAACTAATGAAAAACTGTTTTTT.

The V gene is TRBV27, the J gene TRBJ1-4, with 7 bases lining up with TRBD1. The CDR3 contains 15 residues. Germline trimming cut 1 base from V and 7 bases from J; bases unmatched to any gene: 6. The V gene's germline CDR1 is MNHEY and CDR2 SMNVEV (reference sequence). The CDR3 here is CASSLLSQGIEKLFF. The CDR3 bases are TGTGCCAGCAGTTTATTATCACAGGGGATTGAAAAACTGTTTTTT.

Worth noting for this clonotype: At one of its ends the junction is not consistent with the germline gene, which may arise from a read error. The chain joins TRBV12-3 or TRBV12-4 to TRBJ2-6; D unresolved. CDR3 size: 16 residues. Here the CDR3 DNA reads TGTGCCAGCAGATACGGACCGACCTCTAGGGCCAACGTCCTGACTTTC. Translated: CASRYGPTSRANVLTF.

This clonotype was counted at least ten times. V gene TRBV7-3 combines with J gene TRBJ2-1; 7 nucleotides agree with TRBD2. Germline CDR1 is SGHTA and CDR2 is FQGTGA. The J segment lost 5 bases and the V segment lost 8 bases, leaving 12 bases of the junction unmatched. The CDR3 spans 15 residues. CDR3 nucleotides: TGTGCCAGCGGGATGGGAGGGAGACGACACAATGAGCAGTTCTTC. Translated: CASGMGGRRHNEQFF. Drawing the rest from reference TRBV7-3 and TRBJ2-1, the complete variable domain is GAGVSQTPSNKVTEKGKYVELRCDPISGHTALYWYRQSLGQGPEFLIYFQGTGAADDSGLPNDRFFAVRPEGSVSTLKIQRTERGDSAVYLCASGMGGRRHNEQFFGPGTRLTVL.

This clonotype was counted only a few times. The chain's CDR3 is CASSLGMNSPLHF. The DNA for the CDR3 is TGTGCCAGCAGCTTGGGGATGAATTCACCCCTCCACTTT. The J gene is TRBJ1-6, the V gene TRBV5-8; the D is unclear. The CDR3 runs 13 residues. The germline V and J ends were trimmed by 0 bases and 7 bases, with 5 bases remaining between them. Germline CDR1 reads SGHTS; CDR2 reads YDEGEE. Supplemented by reference TRBV5-8 and TRBJ1-6, the full variable domain reads EAGVTQSPTHLIKTRGQQATLRCSPISGHTSVYWYQQALGLGLQFLLWYDEGEERNRGNFPPRFSGRQFPNYSSELNVNALELEDSALYLCASSLGMNSPLHFGNGTRLTVT.

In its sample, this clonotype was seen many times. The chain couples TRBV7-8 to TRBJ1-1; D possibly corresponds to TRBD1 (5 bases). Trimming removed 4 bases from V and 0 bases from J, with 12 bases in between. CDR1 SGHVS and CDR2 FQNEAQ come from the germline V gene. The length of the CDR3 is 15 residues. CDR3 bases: TGTGCCAGCAGCTCCTCGGGGCTATTGAACACTGAAGCTTTCTTT. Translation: CASSSSGLLNTEAFF.

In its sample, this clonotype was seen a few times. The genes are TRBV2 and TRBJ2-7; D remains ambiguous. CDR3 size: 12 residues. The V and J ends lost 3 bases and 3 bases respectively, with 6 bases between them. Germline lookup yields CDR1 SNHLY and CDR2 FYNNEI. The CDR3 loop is CASSDTNYEQYF. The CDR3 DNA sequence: TGTGCCAGCAGTGACACAAACTACGAGCAGTACTTC.

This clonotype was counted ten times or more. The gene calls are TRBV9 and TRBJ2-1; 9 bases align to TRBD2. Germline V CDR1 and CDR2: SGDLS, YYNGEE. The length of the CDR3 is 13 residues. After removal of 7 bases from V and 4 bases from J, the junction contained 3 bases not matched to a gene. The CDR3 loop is CASSTSGYNEQFF. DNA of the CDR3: TGTGCCAGCTCGACTAGCGGATACAATGAGCAGTTCTTC.

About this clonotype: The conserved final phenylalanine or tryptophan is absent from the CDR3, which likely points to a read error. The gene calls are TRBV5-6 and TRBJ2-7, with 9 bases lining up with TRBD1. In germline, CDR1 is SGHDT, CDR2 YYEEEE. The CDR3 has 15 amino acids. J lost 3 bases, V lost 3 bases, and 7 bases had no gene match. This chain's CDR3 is CASSSPGTGFYEQYS. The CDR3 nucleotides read TGTGCCAGCAGCTCCCCCGGGACAGGGTTCTACGAGCAGTACTCC.

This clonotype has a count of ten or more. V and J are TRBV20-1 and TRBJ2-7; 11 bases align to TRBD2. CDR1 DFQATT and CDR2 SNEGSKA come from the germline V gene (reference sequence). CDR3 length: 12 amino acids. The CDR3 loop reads CSVLAGVGEQYF. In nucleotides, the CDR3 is TGCAGCGTACTAGCGGGAGTCGGCGAGCAGTACTTC.

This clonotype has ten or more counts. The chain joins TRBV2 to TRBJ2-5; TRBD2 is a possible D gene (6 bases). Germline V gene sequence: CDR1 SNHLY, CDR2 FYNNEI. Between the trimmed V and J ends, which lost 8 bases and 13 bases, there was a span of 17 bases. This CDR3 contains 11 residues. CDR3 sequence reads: CASAEGRDAYF. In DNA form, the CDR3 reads TGTGCCAGCGCTGAAGGGCGGGATGCGTACTTC.

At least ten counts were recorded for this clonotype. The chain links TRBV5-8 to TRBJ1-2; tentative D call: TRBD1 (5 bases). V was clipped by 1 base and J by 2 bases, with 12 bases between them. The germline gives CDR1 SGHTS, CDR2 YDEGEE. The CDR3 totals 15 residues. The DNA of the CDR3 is TGTGCCAGCAGCTTGTTGGTTGGGGGGAACTATGGCTACACCTTC. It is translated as CASSLLVGGNYGYTF.

CDR3 nucleotide sequence: TGTGCCAGTAGGATCGGGACCGCGAGCTCCTACGAGCAGTACTTC. This codes for CASRIGTASSYEQYF. The genes are TRBV19 and TRBJ2-7; TRBD1 or TRBD2 may be the D gene (5 bases each). V was shortened by 6 bases and J by 0 bases, with 15 bases between the two germline ends. The germline V gene has CDR1 LNHDA and CDR2 SQIVND (reference sequence). This CDR3 region has 15 residues. The entire variable domain, with the rest obtained from reference TRBV19 and TRBJ2-7, is as follows: DGGITQSPKYLFRKEGQNVTLSCEQNLNHDAMYWYRQDPGQGLRLIYYSQIVNDFQKGDIAEGYSVSREKKESFPLTVTSAQKNPTAFYLCASRIGTASSYEQYFGPGTRLTVT.

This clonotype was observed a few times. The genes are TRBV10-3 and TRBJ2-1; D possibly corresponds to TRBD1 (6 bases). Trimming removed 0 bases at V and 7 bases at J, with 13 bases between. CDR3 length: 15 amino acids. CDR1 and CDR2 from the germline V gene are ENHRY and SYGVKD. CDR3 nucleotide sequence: TGTGCCATCAGTGAGTCACGGGACAATGTAAATGAGCAGTTCTTC. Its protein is CAISESRDNVNEQFF.

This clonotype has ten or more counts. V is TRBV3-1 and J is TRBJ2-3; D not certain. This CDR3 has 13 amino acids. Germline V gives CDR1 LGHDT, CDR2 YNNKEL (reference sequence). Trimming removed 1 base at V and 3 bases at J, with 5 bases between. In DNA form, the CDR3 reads TGTGCCAGCAGCCAAGCGAGGACAGATACGCAGTATTTT. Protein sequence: CASSQARTDTQYF.

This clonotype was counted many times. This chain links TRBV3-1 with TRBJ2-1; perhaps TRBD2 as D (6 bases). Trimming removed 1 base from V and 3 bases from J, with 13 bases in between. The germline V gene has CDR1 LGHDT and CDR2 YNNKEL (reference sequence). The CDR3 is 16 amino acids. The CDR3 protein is CASSQVREWDYNEQFF. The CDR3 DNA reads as TGTGCCAGCAGCCAAGTTCGGGAGTGGGACTACAATGAGCAGTTCTTC.